These 28 T cell receptor beta chains share one sample of origin, sequenced in a study of blood T cell repertoires in COVID-19. TCRdb keeps only in-frame clones here, not all; method: immunoSEQ multiplex PCR. Here the sample spans about 200,000 clones, roughly 79% being singletons. Material for sequencing was peripheral blood. Receptors originate from a human donor with acute or convalescent COVID-19. The donor label of this sample is uncertain.

The chain recombines TRBV27 with TRBJ1-2; 10 bases fit TRBD1. The V and J ends lost 5 bases and 8 bases, in that order; junction bases with no gene match: 5. CDR3 length: 13 residues. In germline, CDR1 is MNHEY, CDR2 SMNVEV (reference sequence). The CDR3 sequence is CASSPGTGVGYTF. The CDR3 DNA follows: TGTGCCAGCAGTCCAGGGACAGGGGTCGGCTACACCTTC.

The CDR3 bases are TGCGCCAGCAATAATTGGGAGGGCGGCACCGGGGAGCTGTTTTTT. Its translation is CASNNWEGGTGELFF. The chain employs TRBV5-1 and TRBJ2-2; 7 bases are a match to TRBD2. V shed 6 bases, J shed 4 bases, and the junction held 9 bases outside the gene matches. The germline gives CDR1 SGHRS, CDR2 YFSETQ. CDR3 length: 15 amino acids.

This clone appeared once. The J gene is TRBJ1-6, the V gene TRBV6-1; 7 bases are a match to TRBD1. The CDR3 covers 15 residues. Germline-derived CDR1 and CDR2 are MNHNS and SASEGT. The J segment lost 6 bases and the V segment lost 2 bases, leaving 4 bases of the junction unmatched. The CDR3 is CASSELGQVNSPLHF. The CDR3 DNA reads TGTGCCAGCAGTGAATTAGGACAGGTTAATTCACCCCTCCACTTT.

The V and J genes are TRBV12-5 and TRBJ1-4; D gene uncertain. Trimming cost V 8 bases and J 5 bases, with 12 bases left between them. Germline-derived CDR1 and CDR2 are LGHNT and FRNRAP. The CDR3 covers 13 residues. The CDR3 DNA reads TGTGCTAGTAGGACTGACGGAAATGAAAAACTGTTTTTT. Amino acids: CASRTDGNEKLFF.

The rearrangement uses TRBV5-1 and TRBJ1-5; D gene unclear. Trimming left V 7 bases short and J 0 bases short, with 14 bases between. The CDR3 extends over 15 amino acids. The germline CDR1 and CDR2 sequences are SGHRS and YFSETQ. Written as DNA, the CDR3 is TGCGCCAGCCGGGAGCTAACGGATAGCAATCAGCCCCAGCATTTT. Protein: CASRELTDSNQPQHF.

The genes are TRBV2 and TRBJ2-7; 8 bases fit TRBD2. J gave up 4 bases and V 4 bases, and 6 bases lay outside the gene matches. The CDR3 has 14 amino acids. Germline CDR1 reads SNHLY; CDR2 reads FYNNEI. The CDR3 loop is CASSVASGSYEQYF. The CDR3 DNA follows: TGTGCCAGCAGTGTAGCCAGCGGGAGTTACGAGCAGTACTTC. Filled out from reference TRBV2 and TRBJ2-7, the complete variable domain reads EPEVTQTPSHQVTQMGQEVILRCVPISNHLYFYWYRQILGQKVEFLVSFYNNEISEKSEIFDDQFSVERPDGSNFTLKIRSTKLEDSAMYFCASSVASGSYEQYFGPGTRLTVT.

V and J are TRBV11-3 and TRBJ2-1; D is unresolved. Germline V gene lookup returns CDR1 SGHNT and CDR2 YENEEA. The CDR3 covers 12 residues. Between the trimmed V and J ends, which lost 5 bases and 7 bases, there was a span of 9 bases. The CDR3 region is CASSASGNEQFF. CDR3 nucleotide sequence: TGTGCCAGCAGCGCTAGTGGGAATGAGCAGTTCTTC.

V is TRBV6-4 and J is TRBJ2-3, with TRBD2 identical over 12 bases. CDR1 MRHNA and CDR2 SNTAGT come from the germline V gene. There are 16 residues in the CDR3. The trim removed 6 bases at V and 4 bases at J, leaving 8 bases unmatched. The CDR3 here is CASRRLAGVEADTQYF. The CDR3 DNA follows: TGTGCCAGCAGGCGACTAGCGGGAGTTGAGGCAGATACGCAGTATTTT.

This chain joins TRBV12-3 or TRBV12-4 and TRBJ2-7; D may be TRBD1 (6 bases). The CDR3 is 13 amino acids. With 7 bases removed from V and 6 bases from J, the gap between germline ends came to 16 bases. CDR3 sequence: CASNLLQGGEQYF. Written as DNA, the CDR3 is TGTGCCAGCAACCTATTACAGGGTGGCGAGCAGTACTTC.

This rearrangement joins TRBV6-5 to TRBJ1-3, with 9 bases that match TRBD1. The CDR3 has 14 residues. Per germline, CDR1 MNHEY and CDR2 SVGAGI. V lost 2 bases to trimming and J lost 5 bases; unmatched junction nucleotides: 1. CDR3 coding DNA: TGTGCCAGCAGTTACGGGACAGGGAGAAACACCATATATTTT. Amino acid sequence: CASSYGTGRNTIYF.

This clone has more than one count but fewer than ten. The chain has TRBV6-5 and TRBJ2-7, with 7 bases identical to TRBD1. The CDR3 spans 12 residues. Germline-derived CDR1 and CDR2 are MNHEY and SVGAGI. V was clipped by 9 bases and J by 4 bases; unmatched bases: 6. The CDR3 nucleotides are TGTGCCAGTAGCGACAGGGTGTACGAGCAGTACTTC. This sequence encodes CASSDRVYEQYF.

The chain recombines TRBV3-1 (or the pseudogene TRBV3-2) with TRBJ1-5; TRBD1 aligns across 8 bases. Per germline, CDR1 LGHDT and CDR2 YNNKEL (reference sequence). The J segment lost 8 bases and the V segment lost 3 bases, leaving 6 bases of the junction unmatched. The CDR3 loop spans 14 amino acids. The CDR3, as DNA: TGTGCCAGCAGCCAGTCAGGGGGCGCAGAGCCCCAGCATTTT. This gives the protein CASSQSGGAEPQHF.

The V gene is TRBV5-1, the J gene TRBJ2-3, with D tentatively TRBD2 (5 bases). Looked up from germline, CDR1 is SGHRS and CDR2 is YFSETQ. The CDR3 covers 16 residues. With 1 base removed from V and 6 bases from J, the gap between germline ends came to 18 bases. The CDR3 spells CASSLFPPGGSDTQYF. The CDR3 nucleotides read TGCGCCAGCAGCTTGTTTCCTCCGGGTGGGAGCGATACGCAGTATTTT.

The V gene is TRBV29-1, the J gene TRBJ1-2, with D possibly being TRBD1 (5 bases). The CDR3 is 11 amino acids. CDR1 SQVTM and CDR2 ANQGSEA come from the germline V gene. The ends were cut back, 4 bases at V and 3 bases at J, with 6 bases in the middle. CDR3 nucleotides: TGCAGCGTTGCCAGGGACTATGGCTACACCTTC. It translates to CSVARDYGYTF.

This clone was recorded a few times. The chain employs TRBV6-5 and TRBJ2-5; 8 bases match TRBD1. CDR1 and CDR2 (germline): MNHEY, SVGAGI. V lost 8 bases and J lost 0; bases outside the gene matches: 8. The CDR3 length is 15 residues. The CDR3 DNA is TGTGCCAGCGCCTCGACAGGGGCCGACCAAGAGACCCAGTACTTC. Its translation: CASASTGADQETQYF.

The gene calls are TRBV6-5 and TRBJ2-3, with TRBD2 identical over 7 bases. Trimming at V came to 5 bases and at J to 6 bases, leaving 5 bases not matched to a gene. Germline V gene sequence: CDR1 MNHEY, CDR2 SVGAGI. The CDR3 sequence is 13 residues long. The CDR3: CASSPVLADTQYF. The CDR3 DNA follows: TGTGCCAGCAGTCCCGTACTAGCGGATACGCAGTATTTT.

The chain has TRBV7-2 and TRBJ1-4; D may be TRBD1 (6 bases). V dropped 5 bases and J dropped 2 bases, with 12 bases sitting between them. There are 15 residues in the CDR3. Germline V gives CDR1 SGHTA, CDR2 FQGNSA. The CDR3 DNA is TGTGCCAGCAGCCCGCGGACAGTTACTAATGAAAAACTGTTTTTT. It encodes CASSPRTVTNEKLFF.

Worth noting for this clone: The sample has other DNA sequences that encode this CDR3 too. The V call is TRBV28, the J call TRBJ1-2; 7 nucleotides align to TRBD1. This CDR3 contains 14 residues. V trimming: 6 bases; J trimming: 0 bases; junction bases outside the gene matches: 4. Germline lookup yields CDR1 MDHEN and CDR2 SYDVKM. The DNA for the CDR3 is TGTGCCAGCAGCCCCGGGACAGCTAACTATGGCTACACCTTC. Residues: CASSPGTANYGYTF.

V usage is TRBV30 and J usage is TRBJ2-7; 9 bases align to TRBD1. The CDR3 covers 12 residues. J gave up 6 bases and V 3 bases, and 3 bases lay outside the gene matches. Germline assignment: CDR1 GTSNPN and CDR2 SVGIG (reference sequence). The CDR3 sequence: CAWRGQGPEQYF. For the CDR3, the DNA is TGTGCCTGGAGGGGACAGGGTCCCGAGCAGTACTTC.

The chain uses TRBV12-3 or TRBV12-4 and TRBJ1-1; 7 bases are a match to TRBD1. This CDR3 has 13 amino acids. The trim removed 6 bases at V and 4 bases at J, leaving 5 bases unmatched. CDR3 residues: CASSKTGTTEAFF. DNA of the CDR3: TGTGCCAGCAGCAAGACAGGGACCACTGAAGCTTTCTTT.

The chain uses TRBV7-9 and TRBJ1-2; 7 bases agree with TRBD1. Germline lookup yields CDR1 SEHNR and CDR2 FQNEAQ (reference sequence). V lost 2 bases, J lost 3 bases, and 3 bases stayed unmatched. The CDR3 is 14 residues long. CDR3 in amino acids: CASSLNRGDYGYTF. CDR3 bases: TGTGCCAGCAGCTTAAACAGGGGAGACTATGGCTACACCTTC.

V and J are TRBV3-1 (or the pseudogene TRBV3-2) and TRBJ2-7, with 10 bases aligning to TRBD2. Germline CDR1 reads LGHDT; CDR2 reads YNNKEL (reference sequence). The CDR3 totals 16 residues. V was pared by 6 bases and J by 7 bases, with 15 bases of the junction left unmatched. This chain's CDR3 is CASSHRQGLASGEQYF. The CDR3, as DNA: TGTGCCAGCAGTCACCGACAGGGACTAGCGTCGGGGGAGCAGTACTTC.

As to this clone: One end of the junction varies from germline; a read error may be responsible. This chain links TRBV6-6 with TRBJ2-7; 10 bases agree with TRBD2. The CDR3 spans 12 residues. Germline CDR1 reads MNHNY; CDR2 reads SVGAGI (reference sequence). CDR3 DNA sequence: TGTGCCAGCAGTCACGCCGGGACTAGCGTCCTATTC. Its protein product is CASSHAGTSVLF.

In this sample, this clone turned up a few times. This chain links TRBV11-2 with TRBJ2-7; TRBD1 aligns across 9 bases. CDR1 and CDR2 from the germline V gene are SGHAT and FQNNGV. V trimming: 5 bases; J trimming: 11 bases; junction bases outside the gene matches: 4. This CDR3 is 11 amino acids long. The CDR3 sequence is CASSPRDREYF. The CDR3 nucleotides read TGTGCCAGCAGCCCCCGGGACAGGGAGTACTTC. Drawing the rest from reference TRBV11-2 and TRBJ2-7, the complete variable domain is EAGVAQSPRYKIIEKRQSVAFWCNPISGHATLYWYQQILGQGPKLLIQFQNNGVVDDSQLPKDRFSAERLKGVDSTLKIQPAKLEDSAVYLCASSPRDREYFGPGTRLTVT.

The rearrangement joins TRBV10-3 to TRBJ2-6; no clear D gene. In germline, CDR1 is ENHRY, CDR2 SYGVKD. Trimming stripped 7 bases from V and 1 base from J, with 5 bases between. The CDR3 spans 13 residues. CDR3 residues: CAIMRSGANVLTF. CDR3 DNA: TGTGCCATCATGAGATCTGGGGCCAACGTCCTGACTTTC.

The V call is TRBV29-1, the J call TRBJ2-1; D is perhaps TRBD1 (5 bases). In germline, CDR1 is SQVTM, CDR2 ANQGSEA. The CDR3 has 14 residues. Trimming removed 3 bases from V and 9 bases from J, with 18 bases in between. For the CDR3, the DNA is TGCAGCGTTGATCTGGGTTCAGGGTACGGTGAGCAGTTCTTC. Its protein product is CSVDLGSGYGEQFF.

This clone came up once. The chain links TRBV30 to TRBJ2-7, with 8 bases that match TRBD2. Germline V CDR1 and CDR2: GTSNPN, SVGIG (reference sequence). The CDR3 has 16 residues. V was pared by 5 bases and J by 4 bases, with 16 bases of the junction left unmatched. The chain's CDR3 is CAWVRQEWSGSYEQYF. The CDR3 region has the DNA TGTGCCTGGGTCAGGCAAGAATGGAGCGGGAGTTACGAGCAGTACTTC.

This sequence joins TRBV19 and TRBJ1-2; the D is unclear. The CDR3 runs 12 residues. Germline V gene lookup returns CDR1 LNHDA and CDR2 SQIVND (reference sequence). V lost 6 bases, J lost 1 base, and 6 bases lay in between. The CDR3: CASRGINYGYTF. The CDR3 DNA reads as TGTGCCAGTAGGGGCATTAACTATGGCTACACCTTC.